This passage covers 5 T cell receptor beta chains from one sample sequenced in a study of cytomegalovirus exposure and HLA in healthy donors. PCR employed 60 Vbeta and 13 Jbeta primers. Repertoires were generated with immunoSEQ multiplex PCR, while TCRdb's copy carries only in-frame clones and drops some. Counted here are roughly 130,000 clones, around three quarters occurring once; the ten biggest clones make up approximately 1.7%. Material for sequencing was PBMCs. The receptors here all came from a woman in her forties or fifties in good health and CMV-seronegative.

The rearrangement uses TRBV7-3 and TRBJ2-1; 8 bases line up with TRBD2. Germline CDR1 reads SGHTA; CDR2 reads FQGTGA. The trim removed 4 bases at V and 1 base at J, leaving 3 bases unmatched. The CDR3 covers 15 residues. The CDR3, as DNA: TGTGCCAGCAGCTCCGGGAGGGAATCCTACAATGAGCAGTTCTTC. Its translation is CASSSGRESYNEQFF.

The rearrangement joins TRBV7-3 to TRBJ2-1; D is undetermined. V lost 4 bases to trimming and J lost 8 bases, with 9 bases between them. This CDR3 spans 12 amino acids. From germline, CDR1 is SGHTA and CDR2 FQGTGA. CDR3 DNA: TGTGCCAGCAGCTCTACCGCTTATGAGCAGTTCTTC. Its protein is CASSSTAYEQFF.

As for this clone: At one of its ends the junction is not consistent with the germline gene, which may arise from a read error. CDR3 DNA: TGTGCCAGCATTCGACAGGGTAATTCACCCCTCAACTTT. It encodes CASIRQGNSPLNF. This chain uses TRBV6-1 with TRBJ1-6; 7 bases align to TRBD1. The CDR3 is 13 amino acids. Germline CDR1 and CDR2: MNHNS and SASEGT.

The CDR3 DNA reads as TGTGCCAGCAGTGATTCCCCATCTGAAGCTTTCTTT. It yields the protein CASSDSPSEAFF. V is TRBV2 and J is TRBJ1-1; D unclear. With 3 bases removed from V and 6 bases from J, the gap between germline ends came to 8 bases. The CDR3 loop spans 12 amino acids. The germline gives CDR1 SNHLY, CDR2 FYNNEI.

This clone was observed a few times. DNA for the CDR3: TGTGCCAGCAGTTTTCGGCAGATAAGGGGCCTCGGCAACAGGGCTGCCGAATGGGCTTTCTTT. Translated, it gives CASSFRQIRGLGNRAAEWAFF. This chain connects TRBV28 to TRBJ1-1; weak D call: TRBD1 (6 bases). Germline lookup yields CDR1 MDHEN and CDR2 SYDVKM. The CDR3 runs 21 residues. The V end was cut by 3 bases, the J end by 11 bases, with 40 bases between.